Reported below is one TCR beta chain. This specimen comes from a study of control samples from healthy donors and cancer patients. Per germline, CDR1 SGHVS and CDR2 FNYEAQ. Losses at the gene ends were 1 base for V and 5 bases for J; bases not matched to a gene: 11. CDR3 length: 18 residues. Clones were sequenced by immunoSEQ multiplex PCR, and TCRdb holds only the in-frame ones, with some missing. The data contain about 70,000 clones, approximately 94% of them seen just once; the ten biggest clones take up approximately 3%. Sequencing was done on a sample of blood. This chain joins TRBV7-6 and TRBJ1-6; 7 bases fit TRBD1. The sequence came from a woman aged 25 to 39 in good health. Written as DNA, the CDR3 is TGTGCCAGCAGCTTAGAAGGCGCAGGGGGTCTCGATAATTCACCCCTCCACTTT. This translates into CASSLEGAGGLDNSPLHF. Complete variable domain (other parts from reference TRBV7-6 and TRBJ1-6): GAGVSQSPRYKVTKRGQDVALRCDPISGHVSLYWYRQALGQGPEFLTYFNYEAQQDKSGLPNDRFSAERPEGSISTLTIQRTEQRDSAMYRCASSLEGAGGLDNSPLHFGNGTRLTVT.